What follows are 21 T cell receptor beta chains derived from one specimen sequenced in a study of shared clonotypes between healthy human individuals. TCRdb's copy holds only in-frame clones and misses some; the assay was immunoSEQ multiplex PCR. Of 2.5 million or so clones listed, around nine tenths are singletons. Sequencing was performed on naive CD4+ T cells sorted from blood. The subset is: CD45RA+ positively selected. Every receptor here comes from a man between 18 and 35 years old in good health.

This chain links TRBV14 with TRBJ2-1; D not resolved. V lost 0 bases, J lost 3 bases, and 12 bases lay in between. The CDR3 consists of 16 residues. Germline V gene lookup returns CDR1 SGHDN and CDR2 FVKESK. The CDR3 DNA is TGTGCCAGCAGCCAAGACGGGCTAGGTCTCTACAATGAGCAGTTCTTC. Amino acids: CASSQDGLGLYNEQFF.

The chain has TRBV15 and TRBJ1-2; D unclear. With 3 bases removed from V and 2 bases from J, the gap between germline ends came to 16 bases. There are 16 residues in the CDR3. Germline CDR1 LNHNV, CDR2 YYDKDF (reference sequence). CDR3 residues: CATSSDFSVQNYGYTF. The CDR3 DNA reads as TGTGCCACCAGCAGTGATTTTTCGGTGCAGAACTATGGCTACACCTTC.

The chain joins TRBV11-2 to TRBJ2-7; 7 bases agree with TRBD2. CDR1 SGHAT and CDR2 FQNNGV come from the germline V gene. J was trimmed by 2 bases and V by 5 bases; bases with no gene match: 12. The CDR3 length is 16 residues. CDR3 in DNA: TGTGCCAGCAGCCCGGGCGGCAAGCGGGACGCCTACGAGCAGTACTTC. Its translation: CASSPGGKRDAYEQYF. Supplemented by reference TRBV11-2 and TRBJ2-7, the full variable domain reads EAGVAQSPRYKIIEKRQSVAFWCNPISGHATLYWYQQILGQGPKLLIQFQNNGVVDDSQLPKDRFSAERLKGVDSTLKIQPAKLEDSAVYLCASSPGGKRDAYEQYFGPGTRLTVT.

This chain links TRBV13 with TRBJ2-3, with D possibly TRBD1 on 6 matching bases. The germline V and J ends were trimmed by 7 bases and 7 bases, with 21 bases remaining between them. Germline CDR1 reads PRHDT; CDR2 reads FYEKMQ (reference sequence). The CDR3 has 15 amino acids. The CDR3 DNA reads TGTGCCAGCACCAAACAGGGTGAGGCACCCTATACGCAGTATTTT. As protein: CASTKQGEAPYTQYF.

This sequence joins TRBV6-1 and TRBJ1-6; unclear D gene. The germline V and J ends were trimmed by 3 bases and 6 bases, with 9 bases remaining between them. In germline, CDR1 is MNHNS, CDR2 SASEGT. The CDR3 is made up of 14 amino acids. Here the CDR3 reads CASSEYFSNSPLHF. CDR3 in DNA: TGTGCCAGCAGTGAGTACTTCAGTAATTCACCCCTCCACTTT.

A single count supports this clone. The V gene is TRBV18, the J gene TRBJ2-3; D not resolved. CDR3 length: 13 residues. V was clipped by 5 bases and J by 4 bases, with 10 bases between them. Germline CDR1 KGHSH, CDR2 LQKENI. The CDR3 reads CASSYGVPDTQYF. In DNA form, the CDR3 reads TGTGCCAGCTCATATGGGGTCCCAGATACGCAGTATTTT. Drawing the rest from reference TRBV18 and TRBJ2-3, the complete variable domain is NAGVMQNPRHLVRRRGQEARLRCSPMKGHSHVYWYRQLPEEGLKFMVYLQKENIIDESGMPKERFSAEFPKEGPSILRIQQVVRGDSAAYFCASSYGVPDTQYFGPGTRLTVL.

This chain links TRBV5-4 with TRBJ2-7; weak D call: TRBD2 (6 bases). The CDR3 spans 14 residues. Germline lookup yields CDR1 SGHNT and CDR2 YYREEE (reference sequence). V was clipped by 4 bases and J by 4 bases, with 15 bases between them. The CDR3 sequence is CASSQDPGVYEQYF. In DNA form, the CDR3 reads TGTGCCAGCAGCCAAGATCCGGGGGTTTACGAGCAGTACTTC.

The chain has TRBV19 and TRBJ2-6; D is unclear. The CDR3 has 14 amino acids. V lost 5 bases and J 1 base, leaving 6 bases between the germline ends. Germline CDR1 reads LNHDA; CDR2 reads SQIVND (reference sequence). CDR3 nucleotides: TGTGCCAGTAGTGATATGTCTGGGGCCAACGTCCTGACTTTC. This encodes CASSDMSGANVLTF.

The chain has TRBV27 and TRBJ2-7; 10 positions match TRBD1. This CDR3 has 15 residues. V lost 6 bases to trimming and J lost 6 bases; unmatched junction nucleotides: 11. Germline lookup yields CDR1 MNHEY and CDR2 SMNVEV (reference sequence). CDR3 coding DNA: TGTGCCAGCAGCCCAGGACAGGGGGGAATCGGCGAGCAGTACTTC. It translates to CASSPGQGGIGEQYF.

Turning to this clone: Other DNA sequences of this sample code for an identical CDR3. The chain carries TRBV6-1 and TRBJ1-2, with D unresolved. CDR3 size: 13 residues. Germline loops: CDR1 MNHNS, CDR2 SASEGT. With 2 bases removed from V and 1 base from J, the gap between germline ends came to 5 bases. The CDR3 loop is CASSESLNYGYTF. The CDR3 nucleotides are TGTGCCAGCAGTGAATCACTTAACTATGGCTACACCTTC.

The CDR3 reads CASSPRTGAGYGYTF. CDR3 sequence (DNA): TGTGCCAGCAGCCCCCGGACAGGGGCGGGGTATGGCTACACCTTC. The V call is TRBV7-2, the J call TRBJ1-2; 9 nucleotides align to TRBD1. Trimming at V came to 5 bases and at J to 5 bases, leaving 9 bases not matched to a gene. From germline, CDR1 is SGHTA and CDR2 FQGNSA. CDR3 length: 15 amino acids.

V is TRBV7-9 and J is TRBJ1-5, with 8 bases lining up with TRBD1. The CDR3 spans 17 residues. Germline V CDR1 and CDR2: SEHNR, FQNEAQ (reference sequence). Germline trimming cut 0 bases from V and 3 bases from J; bases unmatched to any gene: 7. The CDR3 DNA follows: TGTGCCAGCAGCTTAGCGGGCAGGGGGCGGGTCAATCAGCCCCAGCATTTT. This sequence encodes CASSLAGRGRVNQPQHF.

The rearrangement links TRBV11-2 to TRBJ2-7, with 7 bases matching TRBD1. Germline lookup yields CDR1 SGHAT and CDR2 FQNNGV. V lost 5 bases and J lost 2; bases outside the gene matches: 6. The length of the CDR3 is 14 residues. The CDR3 DNA follows: TGTGCCAGCAGCCGGACAGGTCTTACCTACGAGCAGTACTTC. It codes for CASSRTGLTYEQYF. Full variable domain (remainder filled in from reference TRBV11-2 and TRBJ2-7): EAGVAQSPRYKIIEKRQSVAFWCNPISGHATLYWYQQILGQGPKLLIQFQNNGVVDDSQLPKDRFSAERLKGVDSTLKIQPAKLEDSAVYLCASSRTGLTYEQYFGPGTRLTVT.

For this clone: The sample holds other DNA sequences that translate to the same CDR3. The chain combines TRBV18 with TRBJ1-4, with D uncertain. CDR1 is KGHSH, CDR2 LQKENI, per germline. V was trimmed by 1 base and J by 3 bases, leaving 6 bases between them. The CDR3 runs to 14 residues. The CDR3 DNA reads as TGTGCCAGCTCACCACAGGGTTCTAATGAAAAACTGTTTTTT. This codes for CASSPQGSNEKLFF. Full variable domain (outside the CDR3, taken from reference TRBV18 and TRBJ1-4): NAGVMQNPRHLVRRRGQEARLRCSPMKGHSHVYWYRQLPEEGLKFMVYLQKENIIDESGMPKERFSAEFPKEGPSILRIQQVVRGDSAAYFCASSPQGSNEKLFFGSGTQLSVL.

The gene calls are TRBV28 and TRBJ2-5, with D maybe TRBD2 (6 bases). CDR3 length equals 16 residues. V was trimmed by 5 bases and J by 2 bases, leaving 18 bases between them. CDR1 is MDHEN and CDR2 is SYDVKM in the germline V gene. CDR3: CASSPWTSGTQETQYF. CDR3 coding DNA: TGTGCCAGCAGTCCCTGGACTTCCGGGACTCAAGAGACCCAGTACTTC.

The V gene is TRBV21-1, the J gene TRBJ2-7; the table gives TRBD2 as D, unverified against the DNA. TRBV21-1 is a documented pseudogene. The CDR3 is 15 amino acids. The DNA for the CDR3 is TGTGCCAGCAGCAATATCCTAGCGGGAGTGAACGAGCAGTACTTC. It is translated as CASSNILAGVNEQYF.

The CDR3 bases are TGTGCCAGCAGTTCATCTGGACAGGGGCGGCACGGCTACACCTTC. This gives the protein CASSSSGQGRHGYTF. The rearrangement joins TRBV2 to TRBJ1-2; 9 bases fit TRBD1. CDR3 length equals 15 residues. J lost 8 bases, V lost 5 bases, and 12 bases had no gene match. The germline V gene has CDR1 SNHLY and CDR2 FYNNEI.

The chain recombines TRBV7-8 with TRBJ2-1; 15 bases match TRBD2. CDR1 SGHVS and CDR2 FQNEAQ come from the germline V gene. The CDR3 spans 18 residues. V lost 4 bases and J lost 0; bases outside the gene matches: 4. In nucleotides, the CDR3 is TGTGCCAGCAGCTCAGGACTAGCGGGAGGGCACTCCTACAATGAGCAGTTCTTC. This gives the protein CASSSGLAGGHSYNEQFF.

With respect to this clone: The sample carries other DNA sequences with the same CDR3. This chain links TRBV5-1 with TRBJ1-1, with D perhaps TRBD1 (5 bases). The V and J ends lost 0 bases and 6 bases respectively, with 9 bases between them. Per the germline V gene, CDR1 is SGHRS and CDR2 is YFSETQ. This CDR3 spans 13 amino acids. The chain's CDR3 is CASSLVGVAEAFF. CDR3 sequence (DNA): TGCGCCAGCAGCTTGGTAGGGGTTGCTGAAGCTTTCTTT.

The CDR3 sequence is CASSGQGESYNEQFF. The DNA for the CDR3 is TGTGCCAGCAGCGGACAGGGGGAGTCCTACAATGAGCAGTTCTTC. V gene TRBV21-1 combines with J gene TRBJ2-1; the table assigns TRBD1, which was not confirmed against the DNA. TRBV21-1 is a pseudogene. CDR3 length equals 15 residues.

V gene TRBV11-3 combines with J gene TRBJ2-5; tentatively, D is TRBD1 or TRBD2 (5 bases each). CDR3 length equals 14 residues. The germline CDR1 and CDR2 sequences are SGHNT and YENEEA. Trimming removed 4 bases at V and 2 bases at J, with 11 bases between. The CDR3 nucleotides are TGTGCCAGCAGCTCAGGGACGCCGCAAGAGACCCAGTACTTC. Its translation is CASSSGTPQETQYF.